This TCR beta chain was identified in a study of CD8 T cells in ankylosing spondylitis. A remark on this clonotype: Its matching antigen is unknown.

TCRdb passed the 5' RACE reads through MiXCR, listing each CDR3 protein once. This table holds roughly 370,000 distinct CDR3 sequences, about 20% found once. Study-wide points: What appeared characteristic of ankylosing spondylitis blood was a TCR beta motif of 7 or 8 highly homologous variants.

The source material was blood, either unsorted or a sorted T cell fraction (not recorded which). The source of this sequence is a male donor with ankylosing spondylitis.

CDR3 residues: CASSVGGSRGRIVEYYEQYF. The CDR3 region has the DNA TGTGCCAGCAGCGTAGGGGGTTCGCGCGGGAGAATCGTAGAGTACTACGAGCAGTACTTC. This chain links TRBV9 with TRBJ2-7; TRBD2 agrees at 7 bases. CDR3 size: 20 residues. Germline CDR1 SGDLS, CDR2 YYNGEE. V was pared by 0 bases and J by 3 bases, with 21 bases of the junction left unmatched.